The rows below give T cell receptor beta chains drawn from one sample of a study of T-cell memory formation after mild COVID-19. TCRdb recomputed calls from the 5' RACE reads with MiXCR, one row per CDR3 protein. The sample holds 100,000 to 150,000 distinct CDR3 sequences, approximately 6.3% seen once. Sequenced sample: PBMCs or a T cell subset sorted from them (not recorded which). These receptors all stem from an adult woman who had mild COVID-19 (a few samples of this study predate the infection). Cell type and time point are not known. The CDR3 runs from the conserved cysteine through the conserved F or W. Fields, in order: J gene, V gene, clone size, D gene, CDR3 length, CDR3 protein, CDR3 DNA. A D gene is named only where the DNA matches it firmly. Part of the rows lack a size; the others show once, few, many or a class for expanded clones.

TRBJ1-2 TRBV6-5 few NA 13 CATKTVGRDGYTF TGTGCCACCAAGACAGTTGGGAGGGATGGCTACACCTTC
TRBJ2-1 TRBV5-4 many NA 16 CASSSQGVVRDNEQFF TGTGCCAGCAGCTCACAGGGTGTAGTTCGGGACAATGAGCAGTTCTTC
TRBJ2-3 TRBV12-3/TRBV12-4 few TRBD2 16 CASSWGLAAGTDTQYF TGTGCCAGCAGTTGGGGACTAGCGGCGGGCACAGATACGCAGTATTTT
TRBJ2-7 TRBV6-1 NA TRBD1 14 CASSGGQLNYEQYF TGTGCCAGCAGTGGGGGACAGCTTAACTACGAGCAGTACTTC
TRBJ1-6 TRBV7-2 many NA 17 CASSLNGQPNYNSPLHF TGTGCCAGCAGCTTAAATGGACAGCCAAATTATAATTCACCCCTCCACTTT
TRBJ2-3 TRBV20-1 few TRBD2 14 CSANPAGEPDTQYF TGCAGTGCTAACCCAGCGGGAGAACCAGATACGCAGTATTTT
TRBJ2-3 TRBV20-1 many TRBD2 13 CSTTSGTTDTQYF TGCAGTACGACAAGCGGGACCACAGATACGCAGTATTTT
TRBJ1-5 TRBV12-3/TRBV12-4 NA TRBD1 15 CASSPGGGANQPQHF TGTGCCAGCAGCCCAGGGGGCGGGGCGAATCAGCCCCAGCATTTT
TRBJ1-1 TRBV7-9 few NA 13 CASSRLREAEAFF TGTGCCAGCAGCCGCCTTCGGGAGGCTGAAGCTTTCTTT
TRBJ1-2 TRBV7-2 NA TRBD1 15 CASSLEGQGFSGYTF TGTGCCAGCAGCTTAGAGGGACAGGGGTTCAGTGGCTACACCTTC
TRBJ1-1 TRBV5-6 few NA 12 CASSPRQSEAFF TGTGCCAGCAGCCCCAGACAGAGTGAAGCTTTCTTT
TRBJ2-3 TRBV24-1 few NA 13 CATRYREGDTQYF TGTGCCACGCGGTACAGGGAGGGAGATACGCAGTATTTT
TRBJ2-3 TRBV24-1 few TRBD2 17 CATSDPTSGITTDTQYF TGTGCCACCAGTGACCCTACTAGCGGGATTACCACAGATACGCAGTATTTT
TRBJ1-1 TRBV5-1 many NA 14 CASSLVQLNTEAFF TGCGCCAGCAGCTTGGTTCAACTCAACACTGAAGCTTTCTTT
TRBJ2-3 TRBV5-6 many NA 14 CASSLILEGDTQYF TGTGCCAGCAGCTTGATATTGGAAGGGGATACGCAGTATTTT
TRBJ2-5 TRBV5-5 few NA 15 CASTLVGPGRETQYF TGTGCCAGCACTCTCGTAGGCCCAGGGCGGGAGACCCAGTACTTC
TRBJ2-1 TRBV3-1 NA TRBD1 15 CASALTGADYNEQFF TGTGCCAGCGCTCTAACAGGGGCCGACTACAATGAGCAGTTCTTC
TRBJ1-1 TRBV12-3/TRBV12-4 many TRBD1 19 CASSFFVSDRGHRNTEAFF TGTGCCAGCAGTTTCTTCGTTTCGGACAGGGGGCATAGGAACACTGAAGCTTTCTTT
TRBJ2-2 TRBV24-1 NA NA 13 CATRVGNTGELFF TGTGCCACCAGAGTGGGGAACACCGGGGAGCTGTTTTTT
TRBJ2-3 TRBV3-1 once TRBD2 19 CASSPRRLAGGPGTDTQYF TGTGCCAGCAGCCCAAGAAGACTAGCGGGGGGTCCCGGCACAGATACGCAGTATTTT
TRBJ2-1 TRBV19 NA NA 16 CASSIESWLGKNEQFF TGTGCCAGTAGTATAGAAAGCTGGCTGGGGAAGAATGAGCAGTTCTTC
TRBJ1-2 TRBV4-3 NA NA 14 CASSQVRVDYGYTF TGCGCCAGCAGCCAAGTCAGGGTGGACTATGGCTACACCTTC
TRBJ2-7 TRBV5-1 NA TRBD2 17 CASLPGGTSGSSYEQYF TGCGCCAGCCTCCCTGGGGGTACTAGCGGGAGCTCCTACGAGCAGTACTTC
TRBJ2-1 TRBV12-3/TRBV12-4 few TRBD2 20 CASSDLLGLAGGPGYHEQFF TGTGCCAGCAGCGATCTCCTGGGACTAGCGGGGGGGCCTGGGTACCATGAGCAGTTCTTC
TRBJ2-5 TRBV9 many NA 13 CASSVYSQETQYF TGTGCCAGCAGCGTCTACAGCCAAGAGACCCAGTACTTC
TRBJ1-2 TRBV10-3 NA NA 11 CAISESRGYTF TGTGCCATCAGTGAGTCGAGGGGCTACACCTTC
TRBJ2-2 TRBV20-1 NA NA 15 CSARVGSGNTGELFF TGCAGTGCTAGAGTTGGTAGCGGTAACACCGGGGAGCTGTTTTTT
TRBJ2-5 TRBV20-1 many TRBD2 12 CSARVGGETQYF TGCAGTGCTAGAGTGGGGGGGGAGACCCAGTACTTC
TRBJ1-1 TRBV30 few NA 14 CAWSSRSGDTEAFF TGTGCCTGGAGTTCGCGGTCCGGGGACACTGAAGCTTTCTTT
TRBJ1-1 TRBV7-8 many NA 13 CASSLTMNTEAFF TGTGCCAGCAGCTTAACGATGAACACTGAAGCTTTCTTT
TRBJ2-5 TRBV11-2 NA TRBD2 19 CASSLDGGWASGGRETQYF TGTGCCAGCAGCTTAGATGGTGGTTGGGCTAGCGGGGGCCGGGAGACCCAGTACTTC
TRBJ1-4 TRBV11-2 few TRBD1 15 CASSLEGQGNEKLFF TGTGCCAGCAGCTTAGAGGGACAGGGGAACGAAAAACTGTTTTTT
TRBJ2-1 TRBV6-5 few NA 13 CASSPRTGDEQFF TGTGCCAGCAGTCCCCGAACCGGGGATGAGCAGTTCTTC
TRBJ2-5 TRBV4-2 NA NA 15 CASTPGGQGGETQYF TGTGCCAGCACCCCCGGAGGGCAGGGAGGAGAGACCCAGTACTTC
TRBJ2-2 TRBV7-7 NA NA 16 CAISPRQSLGGGELFF TGTGCCATCAGCCCCCGTCAGAGTCTAGGAGGCGGGGAGCTGTTTTTT
TRBJ1-1 TRBV19 few NA 16 CASSPQGLDLNTEAFF TGTGCCAGTAGCCCCCAGGGGCTCGATTTGAACACTGAAGCTTTCTTT
TRBJ2-3 TRBV4-2 NA TRBD2 13 CASSSGTSDTQYF TGTGCCAGCAGCTCCGGGACTAGCGATACGCAGTATTTT
TRBJ2-7 TRBV5-1 many TRBD1 14 CASSLRQGDASQYF TGCGCCAGCAGCTTGAGACAGGGGGACGCTTCGCAGTACTTC
TRBJ1-1 TRBV29-1 NA NA 14 CSVAAGTELAEAFF TGCAGCGTTGCGGCCGGGACGGAGCTCGCTGAGGCTTTCTTT
TRBJ1-5 TRBV20-1 few NA 12 CSARGGDQPQHF TGCAGTGCTAGAGGAGGGGATCAGCCCCAGCATTTT
TRBJ2-1 TRBV5-1 few NA 15 CASSLRGTTNNEQFF TGCGCCAGCAGCTTGCGAGGGACAACAAACAATGAGCAGTTCTTC
TRBJ2-3 TRBV6-5 many NA 11 CATSQGDTQYF TGTGCCACGTCACAGGGAGATACGCAGTATTTT
TRBJ2-5 TRBV5-1 many TRBD2 17 CASSLGGLAGHQETQYF TGCGCCAGCAGCTTGGGGGGACTAGCGGGGCATCAAGAGACCCAGTACTTC